This T cell receptor beta chain was sequenced for a study of graft-versus-host responses after intestinal transplantation. TCRdb's table, derived via immunoSEQ multiplex PCR, lists solely in-frame clones and lacks some. The sample includes about 80,000 clones, 85% to 90% of them seen just once. Worth noting for this clone: Its specificity is not known.

The CDR3 contains 16 residues. Trimming took off 4 bases at V and 3 bases at J, with 20 bases between the two ends. The source of this sequence is a human donor who received an intestinal transplant. J is TRBJ2-7 and V is TRBV5-3; D may be TRBD2 (6 bases). TRBV5-3 is an ORF; its function is uncertain. Specimen: unstimulated CD4+ T cells sorted from spleen or lymph node cells, collected before intestinal transplant. CDR3 amino acids: CARSPKTWDSGYEQYF. CDR3 nucleotide sequence: TGTGCCAGAAGCCCCAAGACATGGGACTCGGGCTACGAGCAGTACTTC.